Listed below are T cell receptor beta chains from one sample, sequenced in a study of regulatory T cells in long-lasting Graves disease. From the multiplex PCR reads, TCRdb called clonotypes with MiXCR, one entry per CDR3 protein. The repertoire includes a few hundred thousand distinct CDR3 sequences, over 15% of them detected once, and approximately 30% sits in the top ten. This sample also belongs to another study, concerning T cells in Graves' hyperthyroidism and ophthalmopathy.

The input for sequencing was peripheral blood mononuclear cells (PBMCs), taken at new diagnosis, from a patient treated with antithyroid drugs. These receptors were taken from a man between 40 and 49 years old with Graves disease. Both conserved end residues are part of each CDR3. The D gene is left open where the match is weak. Not all rows give a size; the values are once, few, many and, for expanded clones, a class.

D	V	size	J	CDR3	DNA
TRBD2	TRBV12-5	many	TRBJ2-5	CASGPGTSWETQYF	TGTGCTAGTGGTCCGGGGACTAGCTGGGAGACCCAGTACTTC
TRBD2	TRBV28	few	TRBJ2-7	CASSHGTTPYEQYF	TGTGCCAGCAGTCACGGGACTACCCCCTACGAGCAGTACTTC
NA	TRBV11-2	many	TRBJ1-3	CASSLPPSLEGNTIYF	TGTGCCAGCAGCTTACCCCCCTCCCTTGAGGGAAACACCATATATTTT
NA	TRBV7-3	many	TRBJ2-2	CASSSRGGANTGELFF	TGTGCCAGCAGCTCGCGCGGGGGCGCGAACACCGGGGAGCTGTTTTTT
NA	TRBV7-6	NA	TRBJ2-5	CASSLNSAGLEETQYF	TGTGCCAGCAGCTTGAACTCGGCGGGGCTCGAAGAGACCCAGTACTTC
NA	TRBV25-1	NA	TRBJ1-1	CASSTSGRTEAFF	TGTGCCAGCAGTACCTCGGGCAGGACTGAAGCTTTCTTT
NA	TRBV7-3	many	TRBJ1-1	CASSPTRALNTEAFF	TGTGCCAGCAGCCCCACCAGGGCCCTAAACACTGAAGCTTTCTTT
NA	TRBV2	many	TRBJ2-5	CASTFGVQETQYF	TGTGCCAGCACCTTCGGCGTGCAAGAGACCCAGTACTTC
NA	TRBV13	many	TRBJ1-1	CASSQGRPNTEAFF	TGTGCCAGCAGTCAGGGACGACCGAACACTGAAGCTTTCTTT
NA	TRBV2	many	TRBJ2-5	CASKGYQETQYF	TGTGCCAGCAAGGGGTACCAAGAGACCCAGTACTTC
NA	TRBV3-2	many	TRBJ2-2	CASSLASPGNTGELFF	TGTGCCAGCAGCCTAGCATCTCCAGGGAACACCGGGGAGCTGTTTTTT
NA	TRBV7-9	many	TRBJ1-4	CASSLGAGAGVVNEKLFF	TGTGCCAGCAGCTTAGGTGCGGGCGCGGGGGTAGTGAATGAAAAACTGTTTTTT
TRBD1	TRBV30	few	TRBJ1-1	CAWSKPGQGLPEAFF	TGTGCCTGGAGTAAACCGGGACAGGGTTTACCTGAAGCTTTCTTT
NA	TRBV2	many	TRBJ2-5	CASTMTFQETQYF	TGTGCCAGCACCATGACTTTCCAAGAGACCCAGTACTTC
TRBD2	TRBV28	many	TRBJ2-7	CASRATSGGPNTYEQYF	TGTGCCAGCAGGGCAACTAGCGGGGGGCCGAACACCTACGAGCAGTACTTC
NA	TRBV19	NA	TRBJ2-2	CASSIAWGNTGELFF	TGTGCCAGTAGTATTGCGTGGGGGAACACCGGGGAGCTGTTTTTT
NA	TRBV2	many	TRBJ2-7	CASSEVGGSEQYF	TGTGCCAGCAGTGAAGTTGGCGGTAGCGAGCAGTACTTC
NA	TRBV7-6	many	TRBJ2-5	CASSLSSPGEGQETQYF	TGTGCCAGCAGCTTGTCCTCCCCGGGGGAAGGACAAGAGACCCAGTACTTC
NA	TRBV2	many	TRBJ2-7	CASKGRAYEQYF	TGTGCCAGCAAAGGACGGGCCTACGAGCAGTACTTC
TRBD1	TRBV20-1	many	TRBJ1-5	CSARDRRGKGNQPQHF	TGCAGTGCTAGAGATCGCAGGGGGAAAGGCAATCAGCCCCAGCATTTT
NA	TRBV6-1	many	TRBJ2-5	CASSEGQGGETQYF	TGTGCCAGCAGTGAAGGACAGGGAGGAGAGACCCAGTACTTC
NA	TRBV2	many	TRBJ1-6	CASTPEGGGSRYNSPLHF	TGTGCCAGCACCCCAGAAGGGGGGGGATCCCGGTATAATTCACCCCTCCACTTT
NA	TRBV6-5	NA	TRBJ1-4	CASSYYRFSEKLFF	TGTGCCAGCAGTTACTACAGGTTTAGTGAAAAACTGTTTTTT
NA	TRBV28	NA	TRBJ2-7	CASQNLLEGGVEQYF	TGTGCCAGCCAGAACCTATTAGAAGGAGGAGTCGAGCAGTACTTC
NA	TRBV14	NA	TRBJ2-6	CASSQDGRQFSGANVLTF	TGTGCCAGCAGCCAAGATGGGAGACAGTTCTCTGGGGCCAACGTCCTGACTTTC
NA	TRBV5-1	many	TRBJ1-6	CASNRVSYNSPLHF	TGCGCCAGCAACAGGGTCTCCTATAATTCACCCCTCCACTTT
NA	TRBV10-3	few	TRBJ2-1	CAISEGPYNEQFF	TGTGCCATCAGTGAGGGGCCCTACAATGAGCAGTTCTTC
NA	TRBV20-1	many	TRBJ1-1	CSASDHRASWGGAFF	TGCAGTGCTAGCGATCATAGGGCCTCTTGGGGGGGAGCTTTCTTT
NA	TRBV5-1	many	TRBJ1-6	CASRRDINSPLHF	TGCGCCAGCAGACGGGACATTAATTCACCCCTCCACTTT
TRBD2	TRBV29-1	many	TRBJ2-3	CSVASGGAVLAQYF	TGCAGCGTGGCTAGCGGGGGGGCCGTCCTGGCGCAGTATTTT
NA	TRBV5-1	few	TRBJ1-5	CASSLPGGGNQPQHF	TGCGCCAGCAGCTTGCCCGGGGGCGGCAATCAGCCCCAGCATTTT
TRBD1	TRBV2	many	TRBJ1-4	CASNRQGAANEKLFF	TGTGCCAGCAATCGGCAGGGGGCTGCTAATGAAAAACTGTTTTTT
NA	TRBV30	many	TRBJ2-3	CAWTGTISTDTQYF	TGTGCCTGGACCGGGACAATTAGCACAGATACGCAGTATTTT
NA	TRBV28	many	TRBJ2-7	CASKQTASYEQYF	TGTGCCAGCAAGCAGACAGCCTCCTACGAGCAGTACTTC
NA	TRBV5-1	many	TRBJ2-3	CASSPQSDTDTQYF	TGCGCCAGCAGCCCCCAGAGTGACACAGATACGCAGTATTTT
NA	TRBV18	many	TRBJ2-1	CASSPKGKNEQFF	TGTGCCAGCTCACCGAAAGGGAAAAATGAGCAGTTCTTC
TRBD1	TRBV27	NA	TRBJ2-2	CASSPGTGRSTGELFF	TGTGCCAGCAGTCCGGGGACAGGGAGGAGTACCGGGGAGCTGTTTTTT